Each of the 9 T cell receptor beta chains below was sequenced from the same sample in a study of CD8 T cells in Susac syndrome. After extraction with the RNeasy kit, roughly 0.5 to 1 ug of the RNA was reverse transcribed using random hexamers. MiXCR, applied by TCRdb to the immunoSEQ multiplex PCR reads, yields one record per CDR3 protein. The table lists about 300,000 distinct CDR3 sequences, roughly 85% of them singletons. The sample consisted of CD8+ T cells from PBMCs. These receptors came from a human donor with multiple sclerosis.

The rearrangement links TRBV30 to TRBJ2-2; D is unclear. CDR3 length: 14 amino acids. With 5 bases removed from V and 4 bases from J, the gap between germline ends came to 14 bases. CDR1 is GTSNPN, CDR2 SVGIG, per germline (reference sequence). CDR3 sequence (DNA): TGTGCCTGGGTACCCTGGACGGCCACCGGGGAGCTGTTTTTT. Translated: CAWVPWTATGELFF.

The rearrangement links TRBV27 to TRBJ1-1; no reliable D call. Germline V gene lookup returns CDR1 MNHEY and CDR2 SMNVEV (reference sequence). This CDR3 contains 15 residues. V was pared by 6 bases and J by 3 bases, with 17 bases between. The CDR3: CASSLGLAGYTEAFF. CDR3 in DNA: TGTGCCAGCAGCCTAGGGTTGGCGGGGTACACTGAAGCTTTCTTT.

The rearrangement joins TRBV19 to TRBJ2-1, with D hard to call. In germline, CDR1 is LNHDA, CDR2 SQIVND (reference sequence). Deletions cut 1 base from V and 7 bases from J, with 5 bases between. The length of the CDR3 is 12 residues. As DNA, the CDR3 is TGTGCCAGTAGTATAGGTTTAAATGAGCAGTTCTTC. It translates to CASSIGLNEQFF.

This chain uses TRBV28 with TRBJ1-5, with D possibly TRBD1 on 6 matching bases. This CDR3 is 14 amino acids long. In germline, CDR1 is MDHEN, CDR2 SYDVKM. The V end lost 6 bases, the J end lost 4 bases, and 13 bases lay between the germline ends. The CDR3 nucleotides read TGTGCCAGCAGCGAGACAGGAGAAAATCAGCCCCAGCATTTT. The encoded protein is CASSETGENQPQHF. Full variable domain (missing parts from reference TRBV28 and TRBJ1-5): DVKVTQSSRYLVKRTGEKVFLECVQDMDHENMFWYRQDPGLGLRLIYFSYDVKMKEKGDIPEGYSVSREKKERFSLILESASTNQTSMYLCASSETGENQPQHFGDGTRLSIL.

The chain links TRBV7-9 to TRBJ1-1; possible D gene TRBD1, 6 bases. The CDR3 is made up of 15 amino acids. Trimming shortened V by 4 bases and J by 2 bases, and 14 bases separated the two germline ends. From germline, CDR1 is SEHNR and CDR2 FQNEAQ (reference sequence). This CDR3 reads CASSYPRGFNTEAFF. DNA of the CDR3: TGTGCCAGCAGCTACCCGAGGGGGTTTAACACTGAAGCTTTCTTT.

The rearrangement links TRBV6-2 or TRBV6-3 to TRBJ1-1; 9 positions agree with TRBD1. V lost 2 bases, J lost 7 bases, and 14 bases stayed unmatched. The germline gives CDR1 MNHEY, CDR2 SVGEGT. The CDR3 runs 17 residues. CDR3 DNA: TGTGCCAGCAGTTACCCAGTCCCGGGACAGGGTTCGAATGAAGCTTTCTTT. This translates into CASSYPVPGQGSNEAFF.

The genes are TRBV7-4 and TRBJ1-2; D is unresolved. Trimming stripped 2 bases from V and 5 bases from J, with 12 bases between. CDR1 is SGHVT, CDR2 SQSDAQ, per germline. CDR3 length: 14 residues. The CDR3 loop reads CASSLQTESYGYTF. The CDR3, as DNA: TGTGCCAGCAGCTTACAGACGGAGAGTTATGGCTACACCTTC.

V is TRBV27 and J is TRBJ1-1; TRBD1 might be the D (5 bases). The ends were cut back, 4 bases at V and 0 bases at J, with 12 bases in the middle. The CDR3 runs 15 residues. Germline values: CDR1 MNHEY, CDR2 SMNVEV (reference sequence). CDR3 residues: CASSSRQKLNTEAFF. CDR3 bases: TGTGCCAGCAGTTCCAGACAGAAACTGAACACTGAAGCTTTCTTT.

CDR3 sequence (DNA): TGTGCCAGCAGTTTCCCTTCAGGGGATCAGCTTAAATTTAGCACAGATACGCAGTATTTT. Translation gives CASSFPSGDQLKFSTDTQYF. The chain is built from TRBV28 and TRBJ2-3; D is possibly TRBD1 (6 bases). The V end lost 3 bases, the J end lost 0 bases, and 25 bases lay between the germline ends. CDR1 and CDR2 from the germline V gene are MDHEN and SYDVKM. This CDR3 comprises 20 residues.